This T cell receptor beta chain was captured in a study of CD8+ T cells in alopecia areata. Treatment in this sample: oral pan-JAK inhibitor, 5-10 mg twice daily. Once RNA had been extracted, it was reverse transcribed into cDNA to act as the sequencing template. TCRdb keeps only in-frame clones here, not all; method: immunoSEQ multiplex PCR. Among more than 90,000 clones listed, around three fifths were seen once. The junction had 3 bases not matched to a gene; V was cut back by 0 bases and J by 2 bases. This CDR3 is 14 amino acids long. Germline CDR1 is GTSNPN and CDR2 is SVGIG (reference sequence).

The receptor was isolated from a human donor with alopecia areata. The sample in question was CD8+ T cells sorted from blood, obtained at week 24, from a patient treated with tofacitinib. The chain joins TRBV30 to TRBJ2-7, with 8 bases identical to TRBD1. CDR3 coding DNA: TGTGCCTGGAGTGTTGGGACAGGAGCCTACGAGCAGTACTTC. The encoded protein is CAWSVGTGAYEQYF.